Shown below are 2 T cell receptor beta chains from a single sample sequenced in a study of blood T cell repertoires in COVID-19 (dated by TCRdb to 2020 to 2022). The receptor library was made with the immunoSEQ multiplex PCR assay. TCRdb obtained this table from immuneACCESS and retained in-frame rearrangements with V and J assigned. These tables miss some clones; where compared with another copy, unresolved V genes account for less than half of the shortfall, and the remainder is unexplained. In this sample the table shows 300,000 to 350,000 clones, 75% to 95% of which occur a single time. The ten largest clonotypes hold 6% to 7% of the sample. Sequenced: peripheral blood. The receptor set was obtained from a woman in her 30s with COVID-19, enrolled during active disease.

This chain connects TRBV5-8 to TRBJ1-5; maybe TRBD1 (5 bases). The CDR3 length is 15 residues. Trimming left V 5 bases short and J 2 bases short, with 14 bases between. Germline CDR1 and CDR2: SGHTS and YDEGEE. The CDR3 coding sequence is TGTGCCAGCAGATTAGAGACAGACGGCAATCAGCCCCAGCATTTT. Translation: CASRLETDGNQPQHF.

The chain recombines TRBV6-4 with TRBJ2-2, with TRBD2 as a possible D gene (6 bases). V was clipped by 0 bases and J by 3 bases, with 8 bases between them. This CDR3 has 15 residues. Per the germline V gene, CDR1 is MRHNA and CDR2 is SNTAGT. As DNA, the CDR3 is TGTGCCAGCAGTGACTCGTCTAGCGACACCGGGGAGCTGTTTTTT. It codes for CASSDSSSDTGELFF.